These 12 T cell receptor beta chains were sequenced from one sample in a study of blood T cells in healthy people across ages. Alongside a J-beta primer mix, a sample-barcoded 5' primer served in a second PCR lasting about 6 to 11 cycles. TCRdb reanalysed the 5' RACE reads using MiXCR and keeps one entry per CDR3 protein. The sample carries about 1.6 million distinct CDR3 sequences, 30% to 40% recorded once. Specimen: blood. The receptors were gathered from a woman in her thirties in good health.

The chain recombines TRBV3-1 with TRBJ2-1; 10 nucleotides align to TRBD1. J lost 8 bases, V lost 0 bases, and 7 bases had no gene match. Germline assignment: CDR1 LGHDT and CDR2 YNNKEL (reference sequence). CDR3 length: 16 amino acids. For the CDR3, the DNA is TGTGCCAGCAGCCAAGATCTTGGGACAGGGGTCCATGAGCAGTTCTTC. The encoded protein is CASSQDLGTGVHEQFF.

The genes are TRBV20-1 and TRBJ2-7, with 8 bases fitting TRBD2. Germline-derived CDR1 and CDR2 are DFQATT and SNEGSKA (reference sequence). CDR3 length: 14 amino acids. J gave up 4 bases and V 5 bases, and 10 bases lay outside the gene matches. The CDR3 DNA reads as TGCAGTGCTGGAGTCGAGCGGGGGTCTTACGAGCAGTACTTC. Residues: CSAGVERGSYEQYF.

In its sample, this clonotype was seen a few times. The chain employs TRBV3-1 and TRBJ2-1, with TRBD2 as a possible D gene (7 bases). Germline V CDR1 and CDR2: LGHDT, YNNKEL (reference sequence). V was cut by 0 bases and J by 3 bases, with 15 bases left in between. The CDR3 has 17 amino acids. CDR3 DNA sequence: TGTGCCAGCAGCCAAGATGAGGGGGGGGGCCTCTACAATGAGCAGTTCTTC. Protein product: CASSQDEGGGLYNEQFF.

The chain uses TRBV6-2 or TRBV6-3 and TRBJ2-3; D might be TRBD2 (5 bases). The CDR3 is made up of 13 amino acids. Trimming removed 5 bases from V and 5 bases from J, with 11 bases in between. Looked up from germline, CDR1 is MNHEY and CDR2 is SVGEGT. CDR3 bases: TGTGCCAGCAGTCACCAGCGGATAGATACGCAGTATTTT. It codes for CASSHQRIDTQYF.

The chain links TRBV20-1 to TRBJ2-3, with TRBD2 matching 8 bases. The CDR3 covers 15 residues. Germline V gives CDR1 DFQATT, CDR2 SNEGSKA (reference sequence). Losses at the gene ends were 3 bases for V and 5 bases for J; bases not matched to a gene: 10. DNA of the CDR3: TGCAGTGCTAGTCCCGGGACTAGTTTTGTAGATACGCAGTATTTT. It is translated as CSASPGTSFVDTQYF.

At least ten counts were recorded for this clonotype. The chain employs TRBV28 and TRBJ1-6; D remains ambiguous. V lost 2 bases and J 4 bases, leaving 15 bases between the germline ends. The CDR3 extends over 17 amino acids. Germline V lookup: CDR1 MDHEN, CDR2 SYDVKM. CDR3 residues: CASSLDTGMGYNSPLHF. As DNA, the CDR3 is TGTGCCAGCAGTTTAGATACGGGGATGGGATATAATTCACCCCTCCACTTT. The whole variable domain, filled in from reference TRBV28 and TRBJ1-6, reads DVKVTQSSRYLVKRTGEKVFLECVQDMDHENMFWYRQDPGLGLRLIYFSYDVKMKEKGDIPEGYSVSREKKERFSLILESASTNQTSMYLCASSLDTGMGYNSPLHFGNGTRLTVT.

This clonotype appeared a few times. This chain links TRBV12-3 or TRBV12-4 with TRBJ2-7, with TRBD2 matching 7 bases. V gave up 5 bases and J gave up 3 bases; unmatched junction bases: 10. The length of the CDR3 is 15 residues. The CDR3 is CASSPEASGYYEQYF. The CDR3 nucleotides are TGTGCCAGCAGTCCAGAGGCTAGCGGCTACTACGAGCAGTACTTC.

The chain employs TRBV10-3 and TRBJ1-1; D remains ambiguous. Germline-derived CDR1 and CDR2 are ENHRY and SYGVKD. Trimming cost V 4 bases and J 6 bases, with 12 bases left between them. The CDR3 has 13 amino acids. The CDR3 loop reads CAISGSQIPEAFF. CDR3 DNA: TGTGCCATCAGTGGGTCCCAAATCCCTGAAGCTTTCTTT.

The chain employs TRBV7-7 and TRBJ1-6; no clear D gene. CDR3 length: 13 residues. The germline CDR1 and CDR2 sequences are SSHAT and FNYEAQ (reference sequence). V was trimmed by 8 bases and J by 8 bases, leaving 13 bases between them. In DNA form, the CDR3 reads TGTGCCAGCGGTTTAGACCCCGATTCACCCCTCCACTTT. This encodes CASGLDPDSPLHF.

This rearrangement joins TRBV20-1 to TRBJ1-5, with a weak D call TRBD1 (5 bases). Germline CDR1 is DFQATT and CDR2 is SNEGSKA (reference sequence). Deletions cut 5 bases from V and 1 base from J, with 9 bases between. The length of the CDR3 is 13 residues. The CDR3 region is CSARQRSNQPQHF. CDR3 bases: TGCAGTGCTCGACAGAGGAGCAATCAGCCCCAGCATTTT.

The genes are TRBV20-1 and TRBJ2-7; the D call may be TRBD1 or TRBD2 (6 bases each). The CDR3 consists of 12 residues. V shed 3 bases and J shed 3 bases, with 9 bases lying between them. Germline assignment: CDR1 DFQATT and CDR2 SNEGSKA (reference sequence). CDR3 nucleotides: TGCAGTGCTAGTAAGGGGGGCTACGAGCAGTACTTC. Residues: CSASKGGYEQYF.

The gene calls are TRBV4-1 and TRBJ1-4; D unresolved. V was cut by 0 bases and J by 0 bases, with 8 bases left in between. Germline V gene lookup returns CDR1 MGHRA and CDR2 YSYEKL. This CDR3 has 16 amino acids. For the CDR3, the DNA is TGCGCCAGCAGCCAAGAATCAGTCGCAACTAATGAAAAACTGTTTTTT. This encodes CASSQESVATNEKLFF.